This T cell receptor (beta chain) was recovered during a study of T cells after yellow fever vaccination. Overall study results and limits: Sorted repertoires could include abundant contaminating clonotypes from bulk cells.

This CDR3 is 15 amino acids long. V was pared by 6 bases and J by 0 bases, with 15 bases between. From germline, CDR1 is LNHDA and CDR2 SQIVND (reference sequence). Via MiXCR, TCRdb re-called the 5' RACE reads, giving one row per CDR3 protein. This table has tens of thousands of distinct CDR3 sequences, around 3.4% appearing once. Ten or more counts support this clonotype. The starting material was PBMCs, either bulk or a sorted T-cell subset (CD4+, CD8+, memory, or dextramer-sorted; not recorded which), obtained roughly seven weeks after the first yellow fever vaccination. This clonotype originated in a man aged 18 to 30 who received the YFV17D yellow fever vaccine. J is TRBJ2-7 and V is TRBV19; D gene ambiguous. CDR3 protein: CASSRGSLGSYEQYF. The CDR3 nucleotides read TGTGCCAGTAGCCGCGGCTCTTTAGGCTCCTACGAGCAGTACTTC.